This T cell receptor (beta chain) appears in the sequencing data of a study of blood T cell repertoires in COVID-19. Authors' processing steps: Cell counts per sample came from amplifying reference gene primers. TCRdb keeps only in-frame clones here, not all; method: immunoSEQ multiplex PCR. V and J calls and clone size are copied from that table; D and trimming were computed from the DNA. This table has 300,000 to 450,000 clones, around 87% appearing once. The V end was cut by 0 bases, the J end by 6 bases, with 6 bases between. This CDR3 spans 13 amino acids. Germline CDR1 reads SGHRS; CDR2 reads YFSETQ. In Seattle, patients joined the study during active infection and were tracked longitudinally.

The rearrangement links TRBV5-1 to TRBJ1-4, with no clear D. Sequences were obtained from peripheral blood. The clonotype comes from a woman aged 60-70 years with COVID-19, enrolled during active disease. CDR3 DNA sequence: TGCGCCAGCAGCTTGGTAACGGATGAAAAACTGTTTTTT. It yields the protein CASSLVTDEKLFF.